One and the same sample provided the 19 T cell receptor beta chains below, sequenced in a study of shared clonotypes between healthy human individuals. TCRdb keeps only in-frame clones here, not all; method: immunoSEQ multiplex PCR. The sample contains over 2 million clones, around 93% of which appear only once. Sequenced input: naive CD4+ T cells from PBMCs. Stated subset: CD45RA+ positively selected. The receptors here all came from a man in his late teens or twenties in good health. Some clones in this sample may be carry-over from other donors' samples.

CDR3 bases: TGTGCCAGCAGCTTAGGGACTAGCGGGGATAACCAAGAGACCCAGTACTTC. This sequence encodes CASSLGTSGDNQETQYF. The chain uses TRBV7-9 and TRBJ2-5; TRBD2 agrees at 12 bases. This CDR3 spans 17 amino acids. Per the germline V gene, CDR1 is SEHNR and CDR2 is FQNEAQ (reference sequence). V shed 1 base and J 0 bases; nucleotides not matched to a gene: 3.

The chain links TRBV7-8 to TRBJ1-5; D remains unclear. There are 13 residues in the CDR3. Germline V lookup: CDR1 SGHVS, CDR2 FQNEAQ. V lost 5 bases and J lost 3, with 8 bases in between. The CDR3 is CASSASINQPQHF. CDR3 coding DNA: TGTGCCAGCAGCGCATCTATCAATCAGCCCCAGCATTTT. The variable domain in full, completed from reference TRBV7-8 and TRBJ1-5, reads GAGVSQSPRYKVAKRGQDVALRCDPISGHVSLFWYQQALGQGPEFLTYFQNEAQLDKSGLPSDRFFAERPEGSVSTLKIQRTQQEDSAVYLCASSASINQPQHFGDGTRLSIL.

This clone was counted once. This chain links TRBV11-2 with TRBJ2-2; 8 positions match TRBD2. V was clipped by 3 bases and J by 7 bases; unmatched bases: 4. CDR3 size: 14 residues. Germline lookup yields CDR1 SGHAT and CDR2 FQNNGV. CDR3 in amino acids: CASSFSGSDGELFF. DNA for the CDR3: TGTGCCAGCAGCTTCAGCGGGAGTGACGGGGAGCTGTTTTTT.

This clone came up a few times. The DNA for the CDR3 is TGTGCCAGCAGGCTAAGCGGGAGCTCCTACAATGAGCAGTTCTTC. Its protein product is CASRLSGSSYNEQFF. The chain has TRBV7-3 and TRBJ2-1; TRBD2 matches 8 bases. The V gene's germline CDR1 is SGHTA and CDR2 FQGTGA. The V gene end was trimmed by 6 bases and the J gene end by 0 bases; junction bases not matched to a gene: 4. CDR3 length equals 15 residues.

The genes are TRBV6-1 and TRBJ2-5; TRBD2 matches at 9 bases. The CDR3 contains 16 residues. The V gene's germline CDR1 is MNHNS and CDR2 SASEGT. With 2 bases clipped from V and 5 bases from J, the junction kept 9 bases outside the gene matches. CDR3 in amino acids: CASSEPGLALGETQYF. The CDR3 DNA reads as TGTGCCAGCAGTGAACCGGGACTAGCCTTGGGGGAGACCCAGTACTTC.

J is TRBJ2-3 and V is TRBV5-4; 9 nucleotides agree with TRBD1. CDR1 and CDR2 (germline): SGHNT, YYREEE (reference sequence). CDR3 length: 15 residues. The junction had 9 bases not matched to a gene; V was cut back by 6 bases and J by 4 bases. CDR3 sequence: CASNLGQGMADTQYF. The CDR3 coding sequence is TGTGCCAGCAACCTGGGACAGGGTATGGCAGATACGCAGTATTTT.

The V gene is TRBV5-5, the J gene TRBJ2-7; no firm D call. The V end lost 2 bases, the J end lost 6 bases, and 6 bases lay between the germline ends. Germline CDR1 is SGHKS and CDR2 is YYEKEE (reference sequence). This CDR3 is built from 11 residues. In DNA, the CDR3 is TGTGCCAGCAGCTTAATAGCCGAGCAGTACTTC. This sequence encodes CASSLIAEQYF. Together with reference TRBV5-5 and TRBJ2-7, the CDR3 gives the full variable domain: DAGVTQSPTHLIKTRGQQVTLRCSPISGHKSVSWYQQVLGQGPQFIFQYYEKEERGRGNFPDRFSARQFPNYSSELNVNALLLGDSALYLCASSLIAEQYFGPGTRLTVT.

The V gene is TRBV5-1, the J gene TRBJ2-7, with D perhaps given as TRBD1 or TRBD2 (5 bases each). V was shortened by 7 bases and J by 2 bases, with 13 bases between the two germline ends. The CDR3 spans 13 residues. The germline gives CDR1 SGHRS, CDR2 YFSETQ. CDR3 coding DNA: TGCGCCAGCCGGGACCGTGGAACCTACGAGCAGTACTTC. Amino acids: CASRDRGTYEQYF.

The rearrangement joins TRBV9 to TRBJ2-7, with D possibly TRBD2 on 5 matching bases. This CDR3 is 14 amino acids long. Trimming cost V 3 bases and J 6 bases, with 16 bases left between them. CDR1 and CDR2 (germline): SGDLS, YYNGEE. CDR3 DNA: TGTGCCAGCAGCGGGGGTTTCGGACTGGGCGAGCAGTACTTC. It yields the protein CASSGGFGLGEQYF.

The chain combines TRBV5-5 with TRBJ2-7; D could derive from TRBD1 or TRBD2 (5 bases each). The CDR3 contains 13 residues. Germline V gene data show CDR1 as SGHKS and CDR2 as YYEKEE (reference sequence). Trimming removed 0 bases at V and 6 bases at J, with 10 bases between. CDR3 DNA sequence: TGTGCCAGCAGCTTGGTGGGGACCCTCGAGCAGTACTTC. Translation: CASSLVGTLEQYF.

As to this clone: This same CDR3 is encoded by further DNA sequences in the sample. The rearrangement uses TRBV11-2 and TRBJ1-2, with D maybe TRBD1 (5 bases). CDR1 is SGHAT and CDR2 is FQNNGV in the germline V gene. The V gene lost 6 bases and the J gene lost 8 bases, with 16 bases spanning the gap. There are 13 residues in the CDR3. The DNA of the CDR3 is TGTGCCAGCAGTCCCGACAGAGGCGGCGGCTACACCTTC. This gives the protein CASSPDRGGGYTF.

This clone is a singleton in its sample. The chain recombines TRBV5-6 with TRBJ1-5; the D gene is possibly TRBD1 (6 bases). V was cut by 4 bases and J by 4 bases, with 15 bases left in between. The germline CDR1 and CDR2 sequences are SGHDT and YYEEEE. This CDR3 is built from 15 residues. The CDR3 loop reads CASSKGHLKNQPQHF. CDR3 DNA sequence: TGTGCCAGCAGCAAGGGACATCTGAAGAATCAGCCCCAGCATTTT.

About this clone: This sample also contains other DNA sequences that code for the same CDR3. V usage is TRBV6-1 and J usage is TRBJ2-7; D unclear. Germline V lookup: CDR1 MNHNS, CDR2 SASEGT. V shed 3 bases and J shed 2 bases, with 2 bases lying between them. The CDR3 extends over 11 amino acids. This CDR3 is CASSDPYEQYF. The DNA for the CDR3 is TGTGCCAGCAGTGATCCCTACGAGCAGTACTTC.

On this clone: Other DNA sequences of this sample code for an identical CDR3. V is TRBV2 and J is TRBJ1-3, with 7 bases that match TRBD1. The germline CDR1 and CDR2 sequences are SNHLY and FYNNEI. The CDR3 runs to 14 residues. The V segment lost 4 bases and the J segment 4 bases; nucleotides outside the gene matches: 4. CDR3 coding DNA: TGTGCCAGCAGTGCGACAGGGTCGGGAAACACCATATATTTT. Translating it yields CASSATGSGNTIYF.

Details on this clone: The same CDR3 arises from other DNA sequences in this sample as well. The V and J genes are TRBV6-5 and TRBJ2-1, with D tentatively TRBD1 (5 bases). Per the germline V gene, CDR1 is MNHEY and CDR2 is SVGAGI. V lost 2 bases to trimming and J lost 4 bases, with 6 bases between them. This CDR3 spans 13 amino acids. The CDR3 DNA is TGTGCCAGCAGTTACCCAGGGTACAATGAGCAGTTCTTC. Protein product: CASSYPGYNEQFF.

The chain couples TRBV2 to TRBJ2-1; D might be TRBD2 (6 bases). The CDR3 length is 15 residues. V shed 7 bases and J shed 8 bases, with 21 bases lying between them. From germline, CDR1 is SNHLY and CDR2 FYNNEI. The chain's CDR3 is CASKEWRASLDEQFF. DNA of the CDR3: TGTGCCAGCAAAGAATGGAGGGCCTCTCTCGATGAGCAGTTCTTC.

The chain couples TRBV12-5 to TRBJ2-3; possible D gene TRBD2, 6 bases. This CDR3 is 13 amino acids long. V was shortened by 5 bases and J by 2 bases, with 8 bases between the two germline ends. CDR1 LGHNT and CDR2 FRNRAP come from the germline V gene. The CDR3 is CASGRGTTDTQYF. The CDR3 DNA reads TGTGCTAGTGGTCGGGGGACCACAGATACGCAGTATTTT.

This clone turned up a few times. The same CDR3 also results from other DNA sequences found in this sample. The V gene is TRBV28, the J gene TRBJ1-1; D unclear. Germline V gene data show CDR1 as MDHEN and CDR2 as SYDVKM. This CDR3 has 12 amino acids. Deletions cut 2 bases from V and 8 bases from J, with 9 bases between. In DNA, the CDR3 is TGTGCCAGCAGTTTAGGGGTTGGGGAAGCTTTCTTT. It specifies CASSLGVGEAFF. Looking up the rest from reference TRBV28 and TRBJ1-1 gives the full variable domain: DVKVTQSSRYLVKRTGEKVFLECVQDMDHENMFWYRQDPGLGLRLIYFSYDVKMKEKGDIPEGYSVSREKKERFSLILESASTNQTSMYLCASSLGVGEAFFGQGTRLTVV.

This chain uses TRBV29-1 with TRBJ1-1; perhaps TRBD1 as D (5 bases). From germline, CDR1 is SQVTM and CDR2 ANQGSEA. The CDR3 runs to 15 residues. The ends were cut back, 7 bases at V and 1 base at J, with 19 bases in the middle. The CDR3 spells CSALGPLTGNTEAFF. CDR3 DNA sequence: TGCAGCGCCCTGGGTCCCCTTACAGGGAACACTGAAGCTTTCTTT.